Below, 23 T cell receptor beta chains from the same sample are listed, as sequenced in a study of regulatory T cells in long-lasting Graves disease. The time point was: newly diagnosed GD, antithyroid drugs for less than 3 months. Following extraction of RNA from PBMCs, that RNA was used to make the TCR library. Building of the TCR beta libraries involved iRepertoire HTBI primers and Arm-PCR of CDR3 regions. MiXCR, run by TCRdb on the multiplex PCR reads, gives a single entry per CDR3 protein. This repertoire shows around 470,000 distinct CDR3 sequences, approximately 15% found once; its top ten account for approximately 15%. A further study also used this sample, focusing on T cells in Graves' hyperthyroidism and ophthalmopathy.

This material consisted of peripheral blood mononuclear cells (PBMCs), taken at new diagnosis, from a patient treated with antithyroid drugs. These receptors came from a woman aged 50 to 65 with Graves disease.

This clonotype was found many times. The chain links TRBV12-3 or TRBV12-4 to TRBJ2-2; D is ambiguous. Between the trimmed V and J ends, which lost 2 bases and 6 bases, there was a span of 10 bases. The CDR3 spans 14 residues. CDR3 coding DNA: TGTGCCAGCAGTTTATTTGGCTCGGCCGGGGAGCTGTTTTTT. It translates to CASSLFGSAGELFF.

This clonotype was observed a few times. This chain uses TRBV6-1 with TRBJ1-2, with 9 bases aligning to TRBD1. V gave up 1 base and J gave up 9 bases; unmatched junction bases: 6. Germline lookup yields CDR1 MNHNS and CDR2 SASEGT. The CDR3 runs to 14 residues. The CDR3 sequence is CASSEVAGTGRYTF. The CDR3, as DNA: TGTGCCAGCAGTGAAGTGGCCGGGACAGGGCGCTACACCTTC.

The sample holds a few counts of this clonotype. Here the CDR3 DNA reads TGTGCCAGCAGCGGGAGTCCGCCTGTGGAGCAGTACTTC. Amino acids: CASSGSPPVEQYF. The chain links TRBV7-6 to TRBJ2-7, with a possible D match to TRBD2 (5 bases). Germline CDR1 and CDR2: SGHVS and FNYEAQ. This CDR3 is built from 13 residues. The V end was cut by 5 bases, the J end by 7 bases, with 15 bases between.

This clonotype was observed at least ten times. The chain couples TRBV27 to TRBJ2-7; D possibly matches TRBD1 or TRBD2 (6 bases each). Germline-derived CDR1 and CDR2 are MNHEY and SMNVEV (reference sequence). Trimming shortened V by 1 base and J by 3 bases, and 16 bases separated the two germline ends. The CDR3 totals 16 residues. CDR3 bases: TGTGCCAGCAGTTTATATGGGTGGAGGGGGGACTACGAGCAGTACTTC. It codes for CASSLYGWRGDYEQYF.

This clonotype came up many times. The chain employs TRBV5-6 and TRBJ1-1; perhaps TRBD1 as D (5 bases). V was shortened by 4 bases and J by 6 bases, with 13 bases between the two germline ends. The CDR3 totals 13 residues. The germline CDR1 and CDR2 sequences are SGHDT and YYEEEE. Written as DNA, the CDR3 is TGTGCCAGCAGCGTCAGGGCGGCCCCTGAAGCTTTCTTT. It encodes CASSVRAAPEAFF. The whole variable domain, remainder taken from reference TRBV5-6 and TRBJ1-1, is DAGVTQSPTHLIKTRGQQVTLRCSPKSGHDTVSWYQQALGQGPQFIFQYYEEEERQRGNFPDRFSGHQFPNYSSELNVNALLLGDSALYLCASSVRAAPEAFFGQGTRLTVV.

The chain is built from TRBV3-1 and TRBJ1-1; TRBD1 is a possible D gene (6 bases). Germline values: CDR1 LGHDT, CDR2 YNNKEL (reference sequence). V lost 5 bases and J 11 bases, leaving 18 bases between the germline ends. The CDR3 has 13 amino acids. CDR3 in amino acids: CASSVQAGQMAFF. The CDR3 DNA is TGTGCCAGCAGCGTTCAAGCTGGACAGATGGCTTTCTTT.

The DNA for the CDR3 is TGTGCCAGCAGTCTCCTGGGCGGGACGAGAGGGGAGACCCAGTACTTC. It specifies CASSLLGGTRGETQYF. The chain employs TRBV12-3 or TRBV12-4 and TRBJ2-5; the D gene is possibly TRBD2 (6 bases). V was cut by 5 bases and J by 5 bases, with 21 bases left in between. This CDR3 is built from 16 residues.

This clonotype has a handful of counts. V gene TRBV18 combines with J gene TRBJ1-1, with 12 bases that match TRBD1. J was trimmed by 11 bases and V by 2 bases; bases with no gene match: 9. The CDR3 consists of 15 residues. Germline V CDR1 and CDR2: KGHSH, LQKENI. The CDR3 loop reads CASSPSTGTGGLAFF. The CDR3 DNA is TGTGCCAGCTCACCATCGACCGGGACAGGGGGCTTGGCTTTCTTT.

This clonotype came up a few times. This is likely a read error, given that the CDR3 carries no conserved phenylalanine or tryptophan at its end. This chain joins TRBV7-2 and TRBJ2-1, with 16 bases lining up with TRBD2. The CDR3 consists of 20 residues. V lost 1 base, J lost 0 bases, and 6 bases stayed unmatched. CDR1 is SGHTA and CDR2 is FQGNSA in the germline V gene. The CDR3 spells CASSLVGLAGGPGSYNEQFS. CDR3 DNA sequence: TGTGCCAGCAGCTTAGTGGGACTAGCGGGAGGGCCGGGCTCCTACAATGAGCAGTTCTCC.

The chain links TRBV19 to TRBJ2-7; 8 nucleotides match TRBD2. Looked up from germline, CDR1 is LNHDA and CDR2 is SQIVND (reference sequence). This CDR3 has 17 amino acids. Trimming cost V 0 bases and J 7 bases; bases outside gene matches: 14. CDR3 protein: CASSIDFSGSGLWEQYF. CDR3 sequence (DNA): TGTGCCAGTAGTATAGATTTCAGCGGGAGTGGATTATGGGAGCAGTACTTC.

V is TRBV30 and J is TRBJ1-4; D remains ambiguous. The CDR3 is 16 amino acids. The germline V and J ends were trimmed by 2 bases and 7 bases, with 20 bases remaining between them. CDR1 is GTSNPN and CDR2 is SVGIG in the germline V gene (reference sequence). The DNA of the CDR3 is TGTGCCTGGAGTCGACACGGCAGTCTGAAGGGTGAAAAACTGTTTTTT. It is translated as CAWSRHGSLKGEKLFF.

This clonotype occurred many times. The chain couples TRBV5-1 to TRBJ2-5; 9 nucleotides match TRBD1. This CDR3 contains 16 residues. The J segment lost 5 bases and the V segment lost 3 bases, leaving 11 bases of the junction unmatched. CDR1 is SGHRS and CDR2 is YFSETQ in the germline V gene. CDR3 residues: CASSSTGGDRRETQYF. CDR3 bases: TGCGCCAGCAGCTCAACAGGGGGCGATCGACGGGAGACCCAGTACTTC.

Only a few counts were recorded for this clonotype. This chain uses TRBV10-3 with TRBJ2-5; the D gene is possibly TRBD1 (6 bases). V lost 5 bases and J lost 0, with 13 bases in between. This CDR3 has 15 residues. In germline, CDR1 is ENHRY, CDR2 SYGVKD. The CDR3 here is CAISNGTTYQETQYF. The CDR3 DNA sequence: TGTGCCATCAGTAACGGGACAACGTACCAAGAGACCCAGTACTTC.

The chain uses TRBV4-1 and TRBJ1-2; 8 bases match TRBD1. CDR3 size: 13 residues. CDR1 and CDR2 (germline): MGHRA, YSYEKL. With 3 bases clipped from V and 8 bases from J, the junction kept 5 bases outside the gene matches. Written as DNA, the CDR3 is TGCGCCAGCAGCCACAGGGGGCTTGGCGGCTACACCTTC. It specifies CASSHRGLGGYTF.

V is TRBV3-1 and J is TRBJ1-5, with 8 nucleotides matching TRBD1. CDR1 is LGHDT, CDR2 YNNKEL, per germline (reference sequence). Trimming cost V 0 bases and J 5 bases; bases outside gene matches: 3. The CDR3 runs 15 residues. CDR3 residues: CASSQEGTGHQPQHF. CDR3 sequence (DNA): TGTGCCAGCAGCCAAGAAGGGACAGGCCATCAGCCCCAGCATTTT.

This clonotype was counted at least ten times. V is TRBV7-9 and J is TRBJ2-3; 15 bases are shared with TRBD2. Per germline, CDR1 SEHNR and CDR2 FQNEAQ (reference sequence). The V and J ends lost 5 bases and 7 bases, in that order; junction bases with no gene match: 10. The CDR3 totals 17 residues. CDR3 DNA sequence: TGTGCCAGCAGCCGAGCCCCGGGACTAGCGGGAGGTAATACGCAGTATTTT. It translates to CASSRAPGLAGGNTQYF.

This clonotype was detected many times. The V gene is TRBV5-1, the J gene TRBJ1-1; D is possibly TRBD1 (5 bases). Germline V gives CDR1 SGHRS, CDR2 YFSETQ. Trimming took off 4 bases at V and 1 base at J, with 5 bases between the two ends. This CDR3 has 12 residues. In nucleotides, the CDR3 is TGCGCCAGCAGCCAGGGGAACACTGAAGCTTTCTTT. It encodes CASSQGNTEAFF.

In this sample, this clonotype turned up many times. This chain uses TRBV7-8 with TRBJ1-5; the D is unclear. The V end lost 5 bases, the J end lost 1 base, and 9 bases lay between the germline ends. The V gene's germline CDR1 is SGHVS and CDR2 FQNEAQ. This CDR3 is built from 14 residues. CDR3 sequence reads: CASSPGVSNQPQHF. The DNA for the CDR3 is TGTGCCAGCAGCCCCGGGGTAAGCAATCAGCCCCAGCATTTT.

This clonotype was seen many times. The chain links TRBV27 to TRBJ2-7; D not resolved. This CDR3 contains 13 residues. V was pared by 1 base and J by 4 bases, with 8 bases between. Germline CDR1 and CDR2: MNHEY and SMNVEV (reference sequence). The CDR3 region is CASSLYAKYEQYF. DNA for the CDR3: TGTGCCAGCAGTTTATATGCCAAATACGAGCAGTACTTC.

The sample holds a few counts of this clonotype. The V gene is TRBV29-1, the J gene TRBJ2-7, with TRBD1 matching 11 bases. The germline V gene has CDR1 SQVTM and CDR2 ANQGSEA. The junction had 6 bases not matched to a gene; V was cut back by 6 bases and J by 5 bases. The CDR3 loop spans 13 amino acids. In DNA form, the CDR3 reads TGCAGCGTCGCGGACAGGGGGCTTAACGAGCAGTACTTC. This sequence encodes CSVADRGLNEQYF.

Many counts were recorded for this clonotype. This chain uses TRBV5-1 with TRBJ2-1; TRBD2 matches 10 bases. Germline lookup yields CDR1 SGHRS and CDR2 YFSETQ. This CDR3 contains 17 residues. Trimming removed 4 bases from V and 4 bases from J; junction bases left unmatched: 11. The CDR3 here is CASSLQPSGSTYNEQFF. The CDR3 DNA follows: TGCGCCAGCAGCCTCCAACCTAGCGGGAGTACGTACAATGAGCAGTTCTTC.

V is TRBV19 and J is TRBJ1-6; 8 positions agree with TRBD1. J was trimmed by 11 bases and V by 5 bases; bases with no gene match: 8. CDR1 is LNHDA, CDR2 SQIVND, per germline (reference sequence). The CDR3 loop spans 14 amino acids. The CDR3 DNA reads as TGTGCCAGTAGTCTACAGGGGGATCAGGCACCCCTCCACTTT. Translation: CASSLQGDQAPLHF. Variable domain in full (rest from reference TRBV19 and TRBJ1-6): DGGITQSPKYLFRKEGQNVTLSCEQNLNHDAMYWYRQDPGQGLRLIYYSQIVNDFQKGDIAEGYSVSREKKESFPLTVTSAQKNPTAFYLCASSLQGDQAPLHFGNGTRLTVT.

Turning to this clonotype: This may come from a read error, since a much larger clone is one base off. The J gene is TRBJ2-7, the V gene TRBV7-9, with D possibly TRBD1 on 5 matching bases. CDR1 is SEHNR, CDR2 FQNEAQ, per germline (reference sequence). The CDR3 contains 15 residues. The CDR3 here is CTSSVPNRPIYEQYF. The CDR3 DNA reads TGTACCAGCAGCGTACCGAACAGGCCTATTTACGAGCAGTACTTC.